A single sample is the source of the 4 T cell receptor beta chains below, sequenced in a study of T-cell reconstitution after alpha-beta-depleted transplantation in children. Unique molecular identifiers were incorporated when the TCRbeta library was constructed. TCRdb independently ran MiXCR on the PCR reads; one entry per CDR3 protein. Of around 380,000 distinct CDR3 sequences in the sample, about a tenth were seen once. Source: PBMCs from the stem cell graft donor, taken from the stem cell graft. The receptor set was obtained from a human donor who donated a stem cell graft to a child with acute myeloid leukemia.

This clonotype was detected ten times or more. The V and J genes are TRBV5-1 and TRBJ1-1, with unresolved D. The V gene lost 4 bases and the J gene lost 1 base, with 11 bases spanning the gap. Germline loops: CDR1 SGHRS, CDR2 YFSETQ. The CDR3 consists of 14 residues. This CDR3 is CASSPRLANTEAFF. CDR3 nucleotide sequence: TGCGCCAGCAGCCCCCGATTGGCGAACACTGAAGCTTTCTTT.

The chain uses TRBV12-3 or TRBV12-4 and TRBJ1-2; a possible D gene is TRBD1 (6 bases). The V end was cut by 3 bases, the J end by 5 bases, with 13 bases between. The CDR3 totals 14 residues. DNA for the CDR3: TGTGCCAGCAGTTTTGGGCCCAGGGGATATGGCTACACCTTC. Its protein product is CASSFGPRGYGYTF.

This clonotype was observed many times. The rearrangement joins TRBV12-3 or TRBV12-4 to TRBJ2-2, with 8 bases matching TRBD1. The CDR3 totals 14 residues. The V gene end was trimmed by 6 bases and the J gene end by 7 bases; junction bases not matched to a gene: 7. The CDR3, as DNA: TGTGCCAGCAGCCTCCGGACAGGGCACGGGGAGCTGTTTTTT. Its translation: CASSLRTGHGELFF.

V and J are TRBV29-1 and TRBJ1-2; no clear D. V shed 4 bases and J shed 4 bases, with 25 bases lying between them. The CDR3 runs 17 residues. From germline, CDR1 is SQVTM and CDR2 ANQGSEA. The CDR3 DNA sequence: TGCAGCGTTGCCCCCCTTATACCTTCGTTGAGCATCTATGGCTACACCTTC. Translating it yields CSVAPLIPSLSIYGYTF.